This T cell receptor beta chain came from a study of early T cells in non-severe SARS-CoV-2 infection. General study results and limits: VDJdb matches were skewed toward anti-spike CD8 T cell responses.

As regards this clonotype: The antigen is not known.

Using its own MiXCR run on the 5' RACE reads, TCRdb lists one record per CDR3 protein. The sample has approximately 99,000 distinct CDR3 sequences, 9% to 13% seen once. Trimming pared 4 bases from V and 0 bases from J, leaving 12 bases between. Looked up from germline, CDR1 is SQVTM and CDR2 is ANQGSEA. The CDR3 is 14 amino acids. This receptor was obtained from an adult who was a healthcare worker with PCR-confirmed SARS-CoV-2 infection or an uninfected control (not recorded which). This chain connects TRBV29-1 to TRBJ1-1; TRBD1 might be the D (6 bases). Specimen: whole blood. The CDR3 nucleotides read TGCAGCGTTGTTACAGGGAGTATGAACACTGAAGCTTTCTTT. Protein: CSVVTGSMNTEAFF.